Included here is one T cell receptor (beta chain) sequence, with context. The data are from a study of Ad26.COV2.S vaccination and SARS-CoV-2 variants. The CDR3 length is 19 residues. Germline V gives CDR1 LGHDT, CDR2 YNNKEL (reference sequence). V was pared by 2 bases and J by 4 bases, with 15 bases of the junction left unmatched. Sample treatment: 19 received Ad26.COV2.S at low or high dose, single or two shots; 5 received placebo; per-sample allocation not given. Each sample was drawn 63 days after the first injection (of vaccine or placebo). Generated by immunoSEQ multiplex PCR, the TCRdb table keeps only in-frame clones and is missing some. The sample lists a few hundred thousand clones, around 82% occurring once.

The sequencing here drew on peripheral blood, taken in a trial of Ad26.COV2.S vaccine versus placebo. The chain uses TRBV3-1 (or the pseudogene TRBV3-2) and TRBJ2-5; 11 positions agree with TRBD2. The sequence came from a person between 18 and 65 years old who received the Ad26.COV2.S COVID-19 vaccine or a placebo. CDR3 residues: CASSQWGGAGTSGGETQYF. The CDR3 DNA reads TGTGCCAGCAGCCAATGGGGGGGGGCTGGGACTAGCGGCGGAGAGACCCAGTACTTC.